These T cell receptor beta chains were read from a single sample in a study of shared clonotypes between healthy human individuals. Some clones are missing from TCRdb's copy, which holds only in-frame ones; the method was immunoSEQ multiplex PCR. The data show some 1 million clones, 65% to 75% seen once. The source material was memory CD4+ T cells sorted from blood. These receptors all stem from a man younger than 35 in good health. Both conserved end residues are part of each CDR3. The D gene is left open where the match is weak. The size field is filled for only some rows; it gives once, few, many or a size class.

>TRBJ2-3|TRBV5-1|-|-
TGCGCCAGCAGCTTGAGCACAGATACGCAGTATTTT
CASSLSTDTQYF
>TRBJ2-2|TRBV2|-|-
TGTGCCAGCAGTGAACAGGCGGGCCGGAACACCGGGGAGCTGTTTTTT
CASSEQAGRNTGELFF
>TRBJ1-4|TRBV11-2|-|few
TGTGCCAGCAGCTTAGCGGGACAAGGGAACAGAGGTGAAAAACTGTTTTTT
CASSLAGQGNRGEKLFF
>TRBJ2-3|TRBV9|TRBD2|-
TGTGCCAGCAGCGTAGACTGGTGGGGGGGTGGCACAGATACGCAGTATTTT
CASSVDWWGGGTDTQYF
>TRBJ2-5|TRBV5-4|-|-
TGTGCCAGCAGGGGTGGGACTTCAAAAACCCAGTACTTC
CASRGGTSKTQYF
>TRBJ2-1|TRBV7-2|TRBD2|once
TGTGCCAGCAGCCTGACTAGCGGGAGGGCCCAGAGTGAGCAGTTCTTC
CASSLTSGRAQSEQFF
>TRBJ1-3|TRBV9|-|-
TGTGCCAGCACGAGAGGAAACACCATATATTTT
CASTRGNTIYF
>TRBJ1-6|TRBV19|-|-
TGTGCCAGTAGTATGGGCGGTAATAATTCACCCCTCCACTTT
CASSMGGNNSPLHF
>TRBJ1-3|TRBV7-8|-|few
TGTGCCAGCAGCTTAGCAGGTTCACCTGGAAACACCATATATTTT
CASSLAGSPGNTIYF
>TRBJ2-7|TRBV6-6|TRBD2|-
TGTGCCAGCAGCCGTCTCCTAGCGGGGCCTAGCTACGAGCAGTACTTC
CASSRLLAGPSYEQYF
>TRBJ2-1|TRBV29-1|-|-
TGCAGCGTTGGTCGTTTAAGCTCCTACAATGAGCAGTTCTTC
CSVGRLSSYNEQFF
>TRBJ2-1|TRBV6-1|-|-
TGTGCCAGCAGACCCGGGGGCTCCTACAATGAGCAGTTCTTC
CASRPGGSYNEQFF
>TRBJ2-1|TRBV2|TRBD1|-
TGTGCCAGCAGTGTAAGTGACAGGGGTAATGAGCAGTTCTTC
CASSVSDRGNEQFF
>TRBJ2-5|TRBV2|TRBD2|-
TGTGCCAGCAGCCCGGGGGGGGGCTTTTTTGGGCAAGAGACCCAGTACTTC
CASSPGGGFFGQETQYF
>TRBJ2-7|TRBV11-2|TRBD1|-
TGTGCCAGCAGCTTAGGGACAGGAGGAATGGAGCAGTACTTC
CASSLGTGGMEQYF
>TRBJ2-2|TRBV2|TRBD1|once
TGTGCCAGCTCAGTCCCAGGACAGGGGGCGACCGGGGAGCTGTTTTTT
CASSVPGQGATGELFF
>TRBJ2-1|TRBV19|TRBD1|-
TGTGCCAGTAGATGGGACAGTTCACAGTTCTTC
CASRWDSSQFF
>TRBJ1-4|TRBV5-8|-|-
TGTGCCAGCACCCTGGGTGGGGCAGGGGATGAAAAACTGTTTTTT
CASTLGGAGDEKLFF
>TRBJ1-5|TRBV15|-|few
TGTGCCACCAGCTACAGAAGGGGAGGTGGCAATCAGCCCCAGCATTTT
CATSYRRGGGNQPQHF
>TRBJ1-5|TRBV2|TRBD1|once
TGTGCCAGCAGGAGGGACAGGGGAACCCTTGAGCCCCAGCATTTT
CASRRDRGTLEPQHF
>TRBJ1-4|TRBV11-2|TRBD1|-
TGTGCCAGCAGCAAGGGGACAGGGGCGTTTTCCACTAATGAAAAACTGTTTTTT
CASSKGTGAFSTNEKLFF
>TRBJ2-1|TRBV28|-|-
TGTGCCAGCAGTTCCGCCCAGGGAGGTGAGCAGTTCTTC
CASSSAQGGEQFF
>TRBJ2-5|TRBV5-1|-|once
TGCGCCAGCAGCTTACAGGTGGGAGAGACCCAGTACTTC
CASSLQVGETQYF
>TRBJ1-2|TRBV28|TRBD1|-
TGTGCCAGCGGTTCGGGGACAGCTACCTTAAACTATGGCTACACCTTC
CASGSGTATLNYGYTF
>TRBJ2-7|TRBV11-2|TRBD1|once
TGTGCCAGCAGCCCCCGACAGGGTTTGAATTACGAGCAGTACTTC
CASSPRQGLNYEQYF
>TRBJ2-1|TRBV5-4|-|-
TGTGCCAGCAGCTTGGATAAGCCTTCCTACAATGAGCAGTTCTTC
CASSLDKPSYNEQFF
>TRBJ2-3|TRBV11-2|-|-
TGTGCCAGCAGCTTAGATGTCGGGGATACGCAGTATTTT
CASSLDVGDTQYF
>TRBJ1-3|TRBV2|-|-
TGTGCCAGCAGTGGAACAGAACTCTCCTCTGGAAACACCATATATTTT
CASSGTELSSGNTIYF
>TRBJ1-1|TRBV20-1|-|-
TGCAGTGCTAGAAGAAGCACTGAAGCTTTCTTT
CSARRSTEAFF
>TRBJ2-3|TRBV9|-|once
TGTGCCAGCAGCGTAGCTGGGGGTCAGAGCACAGATACGCAGTATTTT
CASSVAGGQSTDTQYF
>TRBJ1-5|TRBV19|-|-
TGTGCCAGTACCAAACTTTCGGAAACGCAGCCCCAGCATTTT
CASTKLSETQPQHF
>TRBJ1-6|TRBV10-1|-|-
TGCGCCAGCAGTGAACAGTTAGCGAATTCACCCCTCCACTTT
CASSEQLANSPLHF
>TRBJ1-2|TRBV5-1|-|-
TGCGCCAGCAGCTTGGGTGCTAACTATGGCTACACCTTC
CASSLGANYGYTF
>TRBJ1-2|TRBV30|-|-
TGTGCCTGGAGGGGGGGACGGGGTTATGGCTACACCTTC
CAWRGGRGYGYTF
>TRBJ2-2|TRBV7-2|-|-
TGTGCCAGCAGCCTGGAGGGGGACAACACCGGGGAGCTGTTTTTT
CASSLEGDNTGELFF
>TRBJ2-7|TRBV7-8|-|-
TGTGCCAGCACCCCCCCCCAAGACTACGAGCAGTACTTC
CASTPPQDYEQYF
>TRBJ1-2|TRBV5-1|-|-
TGCGCCAGCAGCCCAGACCAGGGCTCCAACTATGGCTACACCTTC
CASSPDQGSNYGYTF
>TRBJ2-3|TRBV5-1|-|-
TGCGCCAGCAGAACCGGGTATAGCACAGATACGCAGTATTTT
CASRTGYSTDTQYF
>TRBJ1-5|TRBV5-6|TRBD1|-
TGTGCCAGCAGCTTGGAGGCCACAGGGGGGCAGCCCCAGCATTTT
CASSLEATGGQPQHF
>TRBJ2-7|TRBV7-3|TRBD2|-
TGTGCCAGCAGCTTTATGGGGGGGTACGAGCAGTACTTC
CASSFMGGYEQYF
>TRBJ1-2|TRBV6-5|-|-
TGTGCCAGTTCCCCGGGGAGTGGCTATGGCTACACCTTC
CASSPGSGYGYTF
>TRBJ2-3|TRBV18|TRBD1|-
TGTGCCAGCTCACCGTTCACAGGGGCAGATACGCAGTATTTT
CASSPFTGADTQYF
>TRBJ1-1|TRBV27|-|-
TGTGCCAGCAGTTTATTAGGACTGAATATGGGTGAAGCTTTCTTT
CASSLLGLNMGEAFF
>TRBJ2-7|TRBV11-2|-|-
TGTGCCAGCAGCTTCCGCCCCTGGACAGAAACCTACGAGCAGTACTTC
CASSFRPWTETYEQYF
>TRBJ2-2|TRBV30|TRBD1|-
TGTGCCTGGAGTTCCGGGACAGGTTACACCGGGGAGCTGTTTTTT
CAWSSGTGYTGELFF
>TRBJ2-1|TRBV30|-|many
TGTGCCTGGAGCGGGGCGTACAATGAGCAGTTCTTC
CAWSGAYNEQFF
>TRBJ2-1|TRBV30|-|-
TGTGCCTGGAGCCGTACCCAATCCTACAATGAGCAGTTCTTC
CAWSRTQSYNEQFF
>TRBJ1-6|TRBV7-9|-|-
TGTGCCAGCAGCTTTGCAGAAGGCTTCCACCTCCACTTT
CASSFAEGFHLHF